This T cell receptor beta chain was identified in a study of shared clonotypes between healthy human individuals. At the level of the study: Every donor yielded three CD4 naive, three CD4 memory, two CD8 naive and one CD8 memory plate.

Trimming left V 6 bases short and J 0 bases short, with 10 bases between. The CDR3 is made up of 14 amino acids. CDR1 MGHRA and CDR2 YSYEKL come from the germline V gene. TCRdb's table, derived via immunoSEQ multiplex PCR, lists solely in-frame clones and lacks some. This table holds about 2 million clones, 95% found once. The TCR was taken from a man younger than 35 in good health. The material sequenced was naive CD4+ T cells sorted from blood. Subset of the sample: CD45RA+ positively selected. This sequence joins TRBV4-1 and TRBJ2-3; perhaps TRBD1 as D (5 bases). The CDR3 sequence: CASRGLTSTDTQYF. The CDR3 nucleotides read TGCGCCAGCAGGGGGCTGACTAGCACAGATACGCAGTATTTT.